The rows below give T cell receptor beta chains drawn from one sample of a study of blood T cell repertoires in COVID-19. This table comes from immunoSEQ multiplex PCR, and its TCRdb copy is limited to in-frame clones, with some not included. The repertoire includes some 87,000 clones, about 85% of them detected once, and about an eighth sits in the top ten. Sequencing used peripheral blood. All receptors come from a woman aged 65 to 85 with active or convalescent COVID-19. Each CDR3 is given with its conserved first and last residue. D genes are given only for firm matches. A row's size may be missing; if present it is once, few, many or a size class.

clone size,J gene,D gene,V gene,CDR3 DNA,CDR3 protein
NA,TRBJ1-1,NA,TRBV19,TGTGCCAGTAGGCTTGGTCAGGGCTACACTGAAGCTTTCTTT,CASRLGQGYTEAFF
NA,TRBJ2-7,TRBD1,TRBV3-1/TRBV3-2,TGTGCCAGCAGCCAGGGGGACAGGGGGCGACACGAGCAGTACTTC,CASSQGDRGRHEQYF
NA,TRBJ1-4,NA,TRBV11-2,TGTGCCAGCAGCTTAGATCGGGACAAGGAAAAACTGTTTTTT,CASSLDRDKEKLFF
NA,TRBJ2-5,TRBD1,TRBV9,TGTGCCAGCAGCTTATACGGGACAGGGGACCTTCAGACCCAGTACTTC,CASSLYGTGDLQTQYF
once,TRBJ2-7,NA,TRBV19,TGTGCCAGTAGCCCCGACACAGGGTACTCCTACGAGCAGTACTTC,CASSPDTGYSYEQYF
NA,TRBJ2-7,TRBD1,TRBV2,TGTGCCAGCAGTGATCGGGGACAGGGGGCTTTCGAGCAGTACTTC,CASSDRGQGAFEQYF
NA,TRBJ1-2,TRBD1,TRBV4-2,TGTGCCAGCAGCTTCGACAGGGGGGTAGCTAACTATGGCTACACCTTC,CASSFDRGVANYGYTF
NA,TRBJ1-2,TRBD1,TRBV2,TGTGCCAGCAAGGGGGCGAGGGGTTCTAACTATGGCTACACCTTC,CASKGARGSNYGYTF
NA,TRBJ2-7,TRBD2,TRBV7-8,TGTGCCAGCAGCACCCGCGGGAGCTCCTACGAGCAGTACTTC,CASSTRGSSYEQYF
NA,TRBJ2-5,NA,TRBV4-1,TGCGCCAGCAGCCAAGCCACAGGGAAAGAGACCCAGTACTTC,CASSQATGKETQYF
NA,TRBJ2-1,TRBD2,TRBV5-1,TGCGCCAGCAGCTGGAGCGGGGGCTCCTACAATGAGCAGTTCTTC,CASSWSGGSYNEQFF
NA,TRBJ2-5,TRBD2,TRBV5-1,TGCGCCAGCAGCTTAACGCGGGGGTCACAAGAGACCCAGTACTTC,CASSLTRGSQETQYF
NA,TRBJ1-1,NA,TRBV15,TGTGCCACCAGCAGAGAGACCAGGGGCACTGAAGCTTTCTTT,CATSRETRGTEAFF
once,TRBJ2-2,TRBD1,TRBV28,TGTGCCAGCAGTTTATTGGGACAGGCGAACACCGGGGAGCTGTTTTTT,CASSLLGQANTGELFF
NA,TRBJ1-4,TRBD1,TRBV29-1,TGCAGCGTTTCCCGGGACAGTAATGAAAAACTGTTTTTT,CSVSRDSNEKLFF
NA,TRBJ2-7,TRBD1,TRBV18,TGTGCCAGCTCACTCAAGAACCAGGGGGTCCGCTCCTACGAGCAGTACTTC,CASSLKNQGVRSYEQYF
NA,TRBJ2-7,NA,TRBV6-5,TGTGCCAGCAGTTCCGGGACACCCTACGAGCAGTACTTC,CASSSGTPYEQYF
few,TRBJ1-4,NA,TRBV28,TGTGCCAGCAGTGGAGGGGATACTAATGAAAAACTGTTTTTT,CASSGGDTNEKLFF
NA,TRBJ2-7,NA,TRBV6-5,TGTGCCAACCTAGGCAGGGGCGGGAGTTACTACGAGCAGTACTTC,CANLGRGGSYYEQYF
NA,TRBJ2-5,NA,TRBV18,TGTGCCAGCTCAATCAAGGGGTTGGCGCAAGAGACCCAGTACTTC,CASSIKGLAQETQYF
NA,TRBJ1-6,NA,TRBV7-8,TGTGCCAGCAGTACAGGGAATCATAATTCACCCCTCCACTTT,CASSTGNHNSPLHF
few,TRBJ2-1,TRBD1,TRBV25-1,TGTGCCAGCAGTGAGCTTCGGGACAGGGGGTTTGATGAGCAGTTCTTC,CASSELRDRGFDEQFF
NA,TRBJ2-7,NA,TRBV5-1,TGCGCCAGCAGCCCCCTCGGTTACGAGCAGTACTTC,CASSPLGYEQYF
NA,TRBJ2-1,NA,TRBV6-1,TGTGCCAGCAGTGAATTGGGGCCCCGGGAGCAGTTCTTC,CASSELGPREQFF
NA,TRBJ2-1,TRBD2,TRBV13,TGTGCCAGCAACCTTCGGACTAGCTGGGGGCGCTACAATGAGCAGTTCTTC,CASNLRTSWGRYNEQFF
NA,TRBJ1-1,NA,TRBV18,TGTGCCAGCTCACCACCGGGGGACAAGAACACTGAAGCTTTCTTT,CASSPPGDKNTEAFF
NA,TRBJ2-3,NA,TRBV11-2,TGTGCCAGCTCTACCCAGGGGTTTGGAGGCACAGATACGCAGTATTTT,CASSTQGFGGTDTQYF